The 27 T cell receptor beta chains below come from one sample, sequenced in a study of blood T cell repertoires in COVID-19. Sequencing was performed with immunoSEQ multiplex PCR; in TCRdb, only in-frame clones are kept and a portion is missing. The sample carries about 160,000 clones, approximately 80% recorded once. Input material: PBMCs or T cells enriched from blood (not recorded which). These receptors were collected from a woman aged 60-75 years who had recovered from COVID-19.

This CDR3 reads CAWSWEEPIYGYTF. The CDR3 coding sequence is TGTGCCTGGAGTTGGGAGGAGCCGATCTATGGCTACACCTTC. The chain employs TRBV30 and TRBJ1-2; D is uncertain. Trimming cost V 2 bases and J 4 bases, with 14 bases left between them. This CDR3 is 14 amino acids long. The germline V gene encodes CDR1 GTSNPN and CDR2 SVGIG (reference sequence).

CDR3 nucleotides: TGTGCCAGCAGTTACTCCGGTGCGGGGAGGGTTTACAATGAGCAGTTCTTC. It translates to CASSYSGAGRVYNEQFF. The V gene is TRBV6-2 or TRBV6-3, the J gene TRBJ2-1; 7 bases match TRBD2. Germline V lookup: CDR1 MNHEY, CDR2 SVGEGT. The CDR3 length is 17 residues. V was clipped by 0 bases and J by 4 bases; unmatched bases: 9.

V usage is TRBV30 and J usage is TRBJ1-5; TRBD1 might be the D (6 bases). V shed 1 base and J shed 3 bases, with 10 bases lying between them. This CDR3 contains 14 residues. Looked up from germline, CDR1 is GTSNPN and CDR2 is SVGIG (reference sequence). The CDR3 reads CAWSGGQSNQPQHF. The DNA for the CDR3 is TGTGCCTGGAGTGGAGGACAGTCCAATCAGCCCCAGCATTTT.

The chain has TRBV9 and TRBJ2-1, with D maybe TRBD1 (5 bases). Between the trimmed V and J ends, which lost 3 bases and 3 bases, there was a span of 10 bases. Germline V CDR1 and CDR2: SGDLS, YYNGEE. This CDR3 has 14 amino acids. The DNA of the CDR3 is TGTGCCAGCAGCGAGGGGCTCCTCTACAATGAGCAGTTCTTC. Protein: CASSEGLLYNEQFF.

J is TRBJ1-2 and V is TRBV27; possibly TRBD1 for D (5 bases). CDR1 and CDR2 from the germline V gene are MNHEY and SMNVEV (reference sequence). This CDR3 is built from 14 residues. Between the trimmed V and J ends, which lost 1 base and 7 bases, there was a span of 13 bases. The CDR3 is CASSLFQGWSGYTF. The CDR3 region has the DNA TGTGCCAGCAGTTTATTTCAGGGCTGGTCTGGCTACACCTTC.

The V call is TRBV25-1, the J call TRBJ2-7; the match to TRBD1 covers 8 bases. CDR1 is MGHDK and CDR2 is SYGVNS in the germline V gene. The CDR3 is 14 amino acids. Trimming took 3 bases from V and 5 from J; bases not matched to a gene: 6. Written as DNA, the CDR3 is TGTGCCAGCAGTGATGGGACAGGAACCCACGAGCAGTACTTC. Residues: CASSDGTGTHEQYF.

The chain employs TRBV2 and TRBJ1-1, with D maybe TRBD1 (6 bases). The CDR3 spans 14 residues. The germline CDR1 and CDR2 sequences are SNHLY and FYNNEI. The V end lost 6 bases, the J end lost 6 bases, and 17 bases lay between the germline ends. The CDR3 bases are TGTGCCAGCAGGTTACAGGGCAGCTCGTCTGAAGCTTTCTTT. It translates to CASRLQGSSSEAFF. The full variable domain, completed using reference TRBV2 and TRBJ1-1, is EPEVTQTPSHQVTQMGQEVILRCVPISNHLYFYWYRQILGQKVEFLVSFYNNEISEKSEIFDDQFSVERPDGSNFTLKIRSTKLEDSAMYFCASRLQGSSSEAFFGQGTRLTVV.

This chain uses TRBV19 with TRBJ2-1, with 11 positions matching TRBD1. CDR1 is LNHDA, CDR2 SQIVND, per germline (reference sequence). Trimming at V came to 5 bases and at J to 5 bases, leaving 8 bases not matched to a gene. The CDR3 is made up of 16 amino acids. In DNA form, the CDR3 reads TGTGCCAGTAGTTTGTGGACAGGGGGCCGGAACAATGAGCAGTTCTTC. Amino acids: CASSLWTGGRNNEQFF. Combining the CDR3 with reference TRBV19 and TRBJ2-1 gives the whole variable domain DGGITQSPKYLFRKEGQNVTLSCEQNLNHDAMYWYRQDPGQGLRLIYYSQIVNDFQKGDIAEGYSVSREKKESFPLTVTSAQKNPTAFYLCASSLWTGGRNNEQFFGPGTRLTVL.

The chain couples TRBV6-5 to TRBJ1-5, with 10 positions matching TRBD1. CDR1 and CDR2 (germline): MNHEY, SVGAGI. This CDR3 contains 15 residues. V gave up 7 bases and J gave up 5 bases; unmatched junction bases: 8. CDR3: CASTPDRGDDQPQHF. The CDR3 coding sequence is TGTGCCAGCACCCCGGACAGGGGGGATGATCAGCCCCAGCATTTT.

This clone was observed a handful of times. The genes are TRBV5-1 and TRBJ1-1, with unresolved D. The CDR3 has 14 residues. The germline gives CDR1 SGHRS, CDR2 YFSETQ. Trimming pared 3 bases from V and 5 bases from J, leaving 14 bases between. The chain's CDR3 is CASSSTSTGTEAFF. DNA for the CDR3: TGCGCCAGCAGCTCCACATCGACGGGGACTGAAGCTTTCTTT.

This chain connects TRBV7-8 to TRBJ2-1, with 14 positions matching TRBD2. The CDR3 consists of 16 residues. The germline V gene encodes CDR1 SGHVS and CDR2 FQNEAQ. Trimming removed 4 bases from V and 8 bases from J; junction bases left unmatched: 7. CDR3 in amino acids: CASSSKTSGGGYEQFF. The DNA for the CDR3 is TGTGCCAGCAGCTCCAAGACTAGCGGGGGGGGCTATGAGCAGTTCTTC.

The chain employs TRBV9 and TRBJ2-7; TRBD2 aligns across 7 bases. The germline gives CDR1 SGDLS, CDR2 YYNGEE. V shed 4 bases, J shed 5 bases, and the junction held 9 bases outside the gene matches. The CDR3 sequence is 14 residues long. Here the CDR3 DNA reads TGTGCCAGCAGCACGGGGGGAGGCGTTGACGAGCAGTACTTC. It translates to CASSTGGGVDEQYF.

This chain uses TRBV7-9 with TRBJ1-4, with D perhaps TRBD1 (6 bases). This CDR3 is 18 amino acids long. The germline V gene encodes CDR1 SEHNR and CDR2 FQNEAQ (reference sequence). Trimming removed 5 bases at V and 0 bases at J, with 19 bases between. The DNA of the CDR3 is TGTGCCAGCAGCACCCGAACCACAGGGAAGGCAACTAATGAAAAACTGTTTTTT. It codes for CASSTRTTGKATNEKLFF.

The chain joins TRBV3-1 (or the pseudogene TRBV3-2) to TRBJ2-2; the match to TRBD2 covers 14 bases. This CDR3 spans 17 amino acids. Germline V CDR1 and CDR2: LGHDT, YNNKEL (reference sequence). V lost 3 bases to trimming and J lost 6 bases; unmatched junction nucleotides: 6. CDR3 sequence (DNA): TGTGCCAGCAGCCAGGGACTAGCGGGGGCCGGAGCCGGGGAGCTGTTTTTT. It codes for CASSQGLAGAGAGELFF.

The chain carries TRBV28 and TRBJ1-2; TRBD1 agrees at 9 bases. CDR3 size: 15 residues. Germline-derived CDR1 and CDR2 are MDHEN and SYDVKM. V lost 5 bases to trimming and J lost 6 bases; unmatched junction nucleotides: 10. The CDR3 loop is CASSPPDRGGNGYTF. The CDR3 DNA follows: TGTGCCAGCAGTCCCCCGGACAGGGGCGGAAATGGCTACACCTTC.

This clone was seen more than once but under ten times. V is TRBV4-2 and J is TRBJ2-5; D may be TRBD2 (6 bases). The V and J ends lost 2 bases and 5 bases respectively, with 15 bases between them. The V gene's germline CDR1 is LGHNA and CDR2 YNFKEQ. There are 15 residues in the CDR3. In DNA, the CDR3 is TGTGCCAGCAGCCAAAAGGAGGGTCCGTCTGAGACCCAGTACTTC. Translation gives CASSQKEGPSETQYF.

This chain uses TRBV7-9 with TRBJ2-7; 10 bases match TRBD1. Germline V gene data show CDR1 as SEHNR and CDR2 as FQNEAQ (reference sequence). There are 15 residues in the CDR3. The V gene end was trimmed by 3 bases and the J gene end by 6 bases; junction bases not matched to a gene: 8. CDR3 region: CASSFLGTGVSEQYF. CDR3 bases: TGTGCCAGCAGCTTCCTGGGGACAGGGGTCTCCGAGCAGTACTTC.

A single count supports this clone. V is TRBV19 and J is TRBJ2-3; no firm D call. The CDR3 is 13 amino acids. CDR1 is LNHDA, CDR2 SQIVND, per germline (reference sequence). The V end was cut by 4 bases, the J end by 1 base, with 6 bases between. For the CDR3, the DNA is TGTGCCAGTAGTACCGGTGGCACAGATACGCAGTATTTT. This encodes CASSTGGTDTQYF.

The chain joins TRBV19 to TRBJ1-5; 9 bases align to TRBD1. V shed 9 bases, J shed 6 bases, and the junction held 6 bases outside the gene matches. Germline loops: CDR1 LNHDA, CDR2 SQIVND (reference sequence). This CDR3 region has 13 residues. This CDR3 reads CASGQGIGQPQHF. CDR3 nucleotides: TGTGCCAGCGGACAGGGGATCGGTCAGCCCCAGCATTTT.

This rearrangement joins TRBV18 to TRBJ1-5; a weak D match, TRBD1 (6 bases). The CDR3 contains 14 residues. Trimming pared 3 bases from V and 1 base from J, leaving 7 bases between. Germline V gene data show CDR1 as KGHSH and CDR2 as LQKENI. The CDR3 protein is CASSPGHSNQPQHF. CDR3 bases: TGTGCCAGCTCACCGGGACACAGCAATCAGCCCCAGCATTTT.

V usage is TRBV11-3 and J usage is TRBJ1-1; possibly TRBD1 for D (6 bases). CDR3 length: 13 amino acids. V was trimmed by 5 bases and J by 1 base, leaving 8 bases between them. Germline CDR1 and CDR2: SGHNT and YENEEA. CDR3 sequence: CASSPGENTEAFF. The CDR3 DNA sequence: TGTGCCAGCAGCCCAGGGGAGAACACTGAAGCTTTCTTT.

J is TRBJ1-1 and V is TRBV5-6; a possible D gene is TRBD1 (5 bases). The CDR3 is 14 residues long. From germline, CDR1 is SGHDT and CDR2 YYEEEE. Trimming removed 2 bases at V and 1 base at J, with 9 bases between. The CDR3 bases are TGTGCCAGCAGCTTAGGACACCAGAACACTGAAGCTTTCTTT. Translating gives CASSLGHQNTEAFF.

The table lists this clone with a count of one. The V gene is TRBV7-6, the J gene TRBJ1-1; no definite D call. CDR1 SGHVS and CDR2 FNYEAQ come from the germline V gene. Trimming removed 2 bases from V and 7 bases from J, with 11 bases in between. CDR3 size: 13 residues. CDR3 sequence reads: CASSLSPTLEAFF. CDR3 in DNA: TGTGCCAGCAGCTTATCTCCTACCCTTGAAGCTTTCTTT.

V is TRBV18 and J is TRBJ2-7; TRBD1 aligns across 10 bases. After removal of 4 bases from V and 3 bases from J, the junction contained 6 bases not matched to a gene. The CDR3 loop spans 15 amino acids. Per the germline V gene, CDR1 is KGHSH and CDR2 is LQKENI. The CDR3 is CASSRDRGRYYEQYF. The DNA for the CDR3 is TGTGCCAGCTCACGAGACAGGGGGCGATACTACGAGCAGTACTTC.

This clone appeared a few times. Other DNA sequences in this sample translate to the same CDR3. V is TRBV6-5 and J is TRBJ2-2; 8 nucleotides line up with TRBD2. The length of the CDR3 is 14 residues. The junction had 4 bases not matched to a gene; V was cut back by 9 bases and J by 1 base. The germline CDR1 and CDR2 sequences are MNHEY and SVGAGI. This CDR3 reads CASRRGGNTGELFF. CDR3 nucleotides: TGTGCCAGTCGTCGGGGGGGGAACACCGGGGAGCTGTTTTTT.

The V call is TRBV4-2, the J call TRBJ1-2; 7 bases match TRBD1. V gave up 3 bases and J gave up 1 base; unmatched junction bases: 8. The CDR3 runs to 16 residues. Germline V gene data show CDR1 as LGHNA and CDR2 as YNFKEQ. The CDR3 protein is CASSHTGTEINYGYTF. As DNA, the CDR3 is TGTGCCAGCAGCCATACGGGGACAGAGATTAACTATGGCTACACCTTC.

The chain has TRBV29-1 and TRBJ1-6; no reliable D call. The CDR3 totals 11 residues. Germline V gene lookup returns CDR1 SQVTM and CDR2 ANQGSEA. Between the trimmed V and J ends, which lost 4 bases and 8 bases, there was a span of 6 bases. The CDR3 loop reads CSVGEDSPLHF. The CDR3 nucleotides read TGCAGCGTTGGGGAGGATTCACCCCTCCACTTT.